A selection of T cell receptor beta chains follows, all from one sample in a study of tumor-infiltrating lymphocytes in primary liver carcinoma. In TCRdb, the multiplex PCR reads were re-called with MiXCR into one record per CDR3 protein. In the table there are some 55,000 distinct CDR3 sequences, 70% to 80% of which are singletons. The source material was liver tumor tissue from sampling region 2. These receptors all stem from a man in his forties with primary liver carcinoma and hepatitis B virus infection. Both conserved end residues are part of each CDR3. The D gene is left open where the match is weak. A row's size may be missing; if present it is once, few, many or a size class.

v_call	j_call	d_call	clone_size	cdr3_nt	cdr3_aa
TRBV4-2	TRBJ2-3	.	.	TGTGGCAGCAGCCCTCGTAGCGCTGATACGCAGTATTTT	CGSSPRSADTQYF
TRBV4-1	TRBJ2-1	TRBD2	.	TGCGCCAACTGCCAATCCGGGACTAGCGGTGACAATGAGCATTTCTTC	CANCQSGTSGDNEHFF
TRBV7-8	TRBJ2-7	TRBD1	once	TGTGCCAGCCAGGGGGATACATCCTACGAGCAGTACTTC	CASQGDTSYEQYF
TRBV20-1	TRBJ2-1	TRBD2	.	TGCAGTGCCTTCGGACTAGCGGGGTCGGACGATGAGCAGTTCTTC	CSAFGLAGSDDEQFF
TRBV6-1	TRBJ2-7	.	.	TGTGCCGGCAGTTACGGACCCTACGAGCAGTACTTC	CAGSYGPYEQYF
TRBV4-1	TRBJ2-1	.	.	TGCGCCGGCAGCTCCCTCGGGTCAGAGAATGAGCAGTTCTTC	CAGSSLGSENEQFF
TRBV6-5	TRBJ2-1	.	.	TGTGCCAGCAGCGCGAGTGAGGGCTCCTACAATGAGCAGTTCTTC	CASSASEGSYNEQFF
TRBV28	TRBJ2-5	.	.	TGTGCCAGCAGTTTCGGTACAGTCCAAGAGACCCTGTACTTC	CASSFGTVQETLYF
TRBV5-1	TRBJ2-1	.	.	TGCGCCAGCAGTTTACTATCGAGAGAAATTAATGAGCAGTTCTTC	CASSLLSREINEQFF
TRBV12-3/TRBV12-4	TRBJ2-2	TRBD1	.	TGTGCCAACAGTTTTGAAGGGGGCGCATTATCCGGGGAGCTGTTTTTT	CANSFEGGALSGELFF
TRBV12-3/TRBV12-4	TRBJ2-2	.	.	TGTGCCAGTAGTTTGTCAATCAACACCGGGGAGCTGTTTTTT	CASSLSINTGELFF
TRBV29-1	TRBJ1-2	.	.	TGCAGCGTTGAAGGACCAGGAGTTGGTGGATACACCTTC	CSVEGPGVGGYTF
TRBV11-2	TRBJ2-1	.	.	TGTGCCAGCAGCCTTATGGGACACCCAAGCGGGAAAGGTGAGCAGCTCTTC	CASSLMGHPSGKGEQLF
TRBV2	TRBJ2-7	TRBD1	many	TGTGCCAGCATGGAGCAGACAGGGGCCGTCTACGAGCAGTACTTC	CASMEQTGAVYEQYF
TRBV5-1	TRBJ2-5	TRBD2	.	TGCGCCAGCTCTCTTGTCGTACTAGCGGGAGGAAAAGAGACCCACTACTTC	CASSLVVLAGGKETHYF
TRBV6-6	TRBJ1-2	.	.	TGTGCCAGCAGTTACAGTCAGGGATATGGTTACACCTTC	CASSYSQGYGYTF
TRBV28	TRBJ1-1	TRBD1	.	TGTGCCAGCAGTTTAGGGACAGGGGTGAACACTGAAGCTTTCTTT	CASSLGTGVNTEAFF
TRBV7-9	TRBJ1-2	TRBD1	.	TGTGCCAGAAGCTTACCACAGGGGACGATATTGAGGTCTGGCTACACCTTC	CARSLPQGTILRSGYTF